A single sample gave rise to the 21 T cell receptor beta chains below, sequenced in a study of control samples from healthy donors and cancer patients. This table comes from immunoSEQ multiplex PCR, and its TCRdb copy is limited to in-frame clones, with some not included. The table shows over 150,000 clones, with roughly 94% occurring only once. The sequenced sample consisted of blood. These receptors all come from a man in his forties in good health.

The chain has TRBV5-1 and TRBJ1-1; 8 bases map to TRBD1. Germline V gives CDR1 SGHRS, CDR2 YFSETQ. The CDR3 has 15 amino acids. Unmatched junction bases numbered 6, after V lost 0 bases and J lost 5 bases. DNA of the CDR3: TGCGCCAGCAGCTTGGACCCAGGGGGCTATACTGAAGCTTTCTTT. It yields the protein CASSLDPGGYTEAFF.

This sequence joins TRBV6-5 and TRBJ1-2, with D possibly TRBD1 on 5 matching bases. This CDR3 comprises 12 residues. V shed 6 bases and J shed 7 bases, with 12 bases lying between them. Germline V gene sequence: CDR1 MNHEY, CDR2 SVGAGI. The DNA for the CDR3 is TGTGCCAGCAGGCGGGGGGTTTTTGGCTACACCTTC. As protein: CASRRGVFGYTF.

The chain carries TRBV19 and TRBJ2-7, with D possibly TRBD1 on 5 matching bases. There are 14 residues in the CDR3. The V end was cut by 9 bases, the J end by 3 bases, with 18 bases between. Germline V gene lookup returns CDR1 LNHDA and CDR2 SQIVND (reference sequence). DNA of the CDR3: TGTGCCAGCAAACCCTTCAGGGATAGCTACGAGCAGTACTTC. Encoded protein: CASKPFRDSYEQYF.

The chain has TRBV6-5 and TRBJ1-2; 10 bases are a match to TRBD1. Germline assignment: CDR1 MNHEY and CDR2 SVGAGI. Losses at the gene ends were 6 bases for V and 4 bases for J; bases not matched to a gene: 2. This CDR3 spans 13 amino acids. CDR3 loop: CASSRDRGYGYTF. Written as DNA, the CDR3 is TGTGCCAGCAGCCGGGACAGGGGCTATGGCTACACCTTC.

The chain combines TRBV5-1 with TRBJ1-2; tentatively, D is TRBD1 (5 bases). The germline V and J ends were trimmed by 0 bases and 4 bases, with 13 bases remaining between them. This CDR3 is built from 15 residues. Germline CDR1 SGHRS, CDR2 YFSETQ. The chain's CDR3 is CASSLGASRAYGYTF. The CDR3, as DNA: TGCGCCAGCAGCTTGGGAGCTAGCAGGGCCTATGGCTACACCTTC.

The genes are TRBV18 and TRBJ1-2; D gene unclear. Germline V lookup: CDR1 KGHSH, CDR2 LQKENI. This CDR3 contains 16 residues. V shed 3 bases and J shed 4 bases, with 18 bases lying between them. In nucleotides, the CDR3 is TGTGCCAGCTCACCTACAACCGATTTAGGTGGCTATGGCTACACCTTC. Protein: CASSPTTDLGGYGYTF.

The chain employs TRBV29-1 and TRBJ2-3; TRBD1 aligns across 11 bases. Per germline, CDR1 SQVTM and CDR2 ANQGSEA. The CDR3 runs to 15 residues. J was trimmed by 7 bases and V by 6 bases; bases with no gene match: 12. CDR3 bases: TGCAGCGTCTTTCTACGGGACAGGGGGAAATATACGCAGTATTTT. Its translation is CSVFLRDRGKYTQYF.

V usage is TRBV5-8 and J usage is TRBJ1-3; TRBD1 is a possible D gene (5 bases). This CDR3 region has 16 residues. The V gene lost 6 bases and the J gene lost 1 base, with 17 bases spanning the gap. Per germline, CDR1 SGHTS and CDR2 YDEGEE. The CDR3: CASNRPPGMSGNTIYF. As DNA, the CDR3 is TGTGCCAGCAATCGGCCACCAGGGATGTCTGGAAACACCATATATTTT.

This clone was recorded only once. The V call is TRBV19, the J call TRBJ2-7, with unresolved D. Germline loops: CDR1 LNHDA, CDR2 SQIVND (reference sequence). V dropped 9 bases and J dropped 4 bases, with 10 bases sitting between them. The CDR3 runs 11 residues. The CDR3 is CARRNLYEQYF. In nucleotides, the CDR3 is TGTGCCAGGAGAAACTTGTACGAGCAGTACTTC.

This rearrangement joins TRBV27 to TRBJ2-7, with D uncertain. V was clipped by 0 bases and J by 2 bases, with 14 bases between them. The germline V gene encodes CDR1 MNHEY and CDR2 SMNVEV (reference sequence). This CDR3 is built from 16 residues. The CDR3 bases are TGTGCCAGCAGTTTATCACAGCTTGGAACCACCTACGAGCAGTACTTC. Translation: CASSLSQLGTTYEQYF.

The CDR3 loop is CATSRETFGMNTEAFF. The CDR3 coding sequence is TGTGCCACCAGCAGAGAGACGTTCGGGATGAACACTGAAGCTTTCTTT. This chain uses TRBV15 with TRBJ1-1; no clear D gene. The CDR3 has 16 residues. V was shortened by 0 bases and J by 0 bases, with 11 bases between the two germline ends. Looked up from germline, CDR1 is LNHNV and CDR2 is YYDKDF (reference sequence).

The chain carries TRBV6-6 and TRBJ2-1, with 7 bases fitting TRBD2. Trimming removed 0 bases from V and 2 bases from J; junction bases left unmatched: 4. CDR1 is MNHNY and CDR2 is SVGAGI in the germline V gene (reference sequence). The CDR3 contains 16 residues. CDR3 residues: CASSYSRELTYNEQFF. The CDR3, as DNA: TGTGCCAGCAGTTACTCGCGGGAGCTCACCTACAATGAGCAGTTCTTC.

The chain carries TRBV7-9 and TRBJ1-5, with D unresolved. Per germline, CDR1 SEHNR and CDR2 FQNEAQ (reference sequence). The ends were cut back, 6 bases at V and 4 bases at J, with 28 bases in the middle. CDR3 length equals 19 residues. The CDR3 DNA sequence: TGTGCCAGCAGTCCACCGACCTCGCCCGACTATAGTAGGAATCAGCCCCAGCATTTT. Its translation is CASSPPTSPDYSRNQPQHF.

The V call is TRBV28, the J call TRBJ1-5, with 9 positions matching TRBD1. With 4 bases clipped from V and 2 bases from J, the junction kept 3 bases outside the gene matches. CDR1 is MDHEN, CDR2 SYDVKM, per germline. The CDR3 sequence is 15 residues long. The CDR3 region has the DNA TGTGCCAGCAGTTCTACAGGGGGCGGCAATCAGCCCCAGCATTTT. This codes for CASSSTGGGNQPQHF.

This clone was seen a few times. The chain has TRBV24-1 and TRBJ1-1; D perhaps matches TRBD1 (5 bases). The CDR3 is 13 residues long. CDR1 and CDR2 (germline): KGHDR, SFDVKD. Trimming removed 10 bases from V and 0 bases from J, with 11 bases in between. CDR3 region: CATKTALNTEAFF. For the CDR3, the DNA is TGTGCCACAAAGACAGCTTTGAACACTGAAGCTTTCTTT.

V usage is TRBV4-1 and J usage is TRBJ1-1; D possibly corresponds to TRBD1 (6 bases). The germline V gene encodes CDR1 MGHRA and CDR2 YSYEKL. CDR3 length: 15 residues. Between the trimmed V and J ends, which lost 4 bases and 0 bases, there was a span of 12 bases. The CDR3 region has the DNA TGCGCCAGCAGCCCTACGGACAGTCTGAACACTGAAGCTTTCTTT. It encodes CASSPTDSLNTEAFF.

The rearrangement joins TRBV13 to TRBJ2-2; unclear D gene. CDR1 and CDR2 (germline): PRHDT, FYEKMQ (reference sequence). The CDR3 has 14 residues. The V and J ends lost 5 bases and 5 bases respectively, with 12 bases between them. In nucleotides, the CDR3 is TGTGCCAGCAGCCCCGGAGTTCTAACCGGGGAGCTGTTTTTT. This codes for CASSPGVLTGELFF. Full variable domain (rest looked up from reference TRBV13 and TRBJ2-2): AAGVIQSPRHLIKEKRETATLKCYPIPRHDTVYWYQQGPGQDPQFLISFYEKMQSDKGSIPDRFSAQQFSDYHSELNMSSLELGDSALYFCASSPGVLTGELFFGEGSRLTVL.

This chain uses TRBV27 with TRBJ1-5; unclear D gene. Germline CDR1 is MNHEY and CDR2 is SMNVEV (reference sequence). CDR3 length equals 13 residues. Trimming removed 3 bases at V and 1 base at J, with 4 bases between. The CDR3 bases are TGTGCCAGCAGTTTCTCGAGCAATCAGCCCCAGCATTTT. Translation: CASSFSSNQPQHF.

The rearrangement joins TRBV6-5 to TRBJ1-4, with 7 bases aligning to TRBD1. The V and J ends lost 6 bases and 0 bases, in that order; junction bases with no gene match: 4. The germline V gene has CDR1 MNHEY and CDR2 SVGAGI. This CDR3 region has 15 residues. The CDR3 DNA sequence: TGTGCCAGCAGATCCGACAGGGCAACTAATGAAAAACTGTTTTTT. Its protein is CASRSDRATNEKLFF.

This sequence joins TRBV7-8 and TRBJ2-1; the D gene could be TRBD1 or TRBD2 (5 bases each). The germline V gene encodes CDR1 SGHVS and CDR2 FQNEAQ. The V end was cut by 5 bases, the J end by 7 bases, with 24 bases between. There are 17 residues in the CDR3. CDR3: CASSPRSGTGQRNEQFF. DNA of the CDR3: TGTGCCAGCAGCCCCCGCTCCGGGACGGGTCAAAGGAATGAGCAGTTCTTC.

This chain uses TRBV6-5 with TRBJ1-3, with a possible D match to TRBD1 (5 bases). Germline V lookup: CDR1 MNHEY, CDR2 SVGAGI. Trimming removed 5 bases at V and 0 bases at J, with 11 bases between. This CDR3 region has 15 residues. The CDR3 nucleotides read TGTGCCAGCAGTCCCGACGGGGGCTCTGGAAACACCATATATTTT. Protein: CASSPDGGSGNTIYF.